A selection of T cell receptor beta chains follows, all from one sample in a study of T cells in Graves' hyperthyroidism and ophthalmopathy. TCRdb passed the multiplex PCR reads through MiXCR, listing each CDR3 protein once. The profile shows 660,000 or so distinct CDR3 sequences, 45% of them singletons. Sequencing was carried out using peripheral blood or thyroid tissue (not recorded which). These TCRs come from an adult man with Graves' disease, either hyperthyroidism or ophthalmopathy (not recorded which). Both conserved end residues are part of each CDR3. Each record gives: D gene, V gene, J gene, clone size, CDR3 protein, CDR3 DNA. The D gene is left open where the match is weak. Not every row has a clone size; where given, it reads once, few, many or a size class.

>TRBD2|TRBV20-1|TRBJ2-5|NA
CSAIAGGFGEQYF
TGCAGTGCTATAGCGGGGGGGTTTGGGGAGCAGTACTTC
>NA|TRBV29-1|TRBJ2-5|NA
CSVTGKETQYF
TGCAGCGTAACAGGGAAAGAGACCCAGTACTTC
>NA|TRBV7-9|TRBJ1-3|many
CASSFGGNTIYF
TGTGCCAGCAGTTTCGGGGGAAACACCATATATTTT
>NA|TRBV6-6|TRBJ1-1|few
CASKPQGSTEAFF
TGTGCCAGCAAACCCCAGGGTAGCACTGAAGCTTTCTTT
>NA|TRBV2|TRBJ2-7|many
CASRPGVRSYEQYF
TGTGCCAGCCGACCTGGTGTCAGGTCTTACGAGCAGTACTTC
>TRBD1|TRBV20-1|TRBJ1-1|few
CSASGGRQGANTEAFF
TGCAGTGCTAGTGGGGGAAGGCAGGGGGCGAACACTGAAGCTTTCTTT
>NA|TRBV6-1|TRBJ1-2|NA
CASSELGGYGYTF
TGTGCCAGCAGTGAACTAGGGGGCTATGGCTACACCTTC
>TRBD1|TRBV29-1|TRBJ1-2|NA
CSVTKTGGGYGYTF
TGCAGCGTTACTAAGACAGGGGGCGGCTATGGCTACACCTTC
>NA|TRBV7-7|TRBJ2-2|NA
CASSLLGGPNTGELFF
TGTGCCAGCAGCTTACTCGGGGGACCGAACACCGGGGAGCTGTTTTTT
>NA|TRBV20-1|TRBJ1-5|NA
CSARDWGASLNQPQHF
TGCAGTGCTAGAGATTGGGGGGCCTCACTCAATCAGCCCCAGCATTTT
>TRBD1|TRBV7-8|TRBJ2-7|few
CASSLEGWTGNPYEQYF
TGTGCCAGCAGCTTAGAGGGTTGGACAGGGAACCCCTACGAGCAGTACTTC
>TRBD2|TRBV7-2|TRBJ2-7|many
CASSLGTRGGREQYF
TGTGCCAGCAGCTTAGGGACTAGGGGAGGGAGAGAGCAGTACTTC
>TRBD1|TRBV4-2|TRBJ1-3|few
CASSQEPGQRSGNTIYF
TGTGCCAGCAGCCAAGAACCGGGACAGCGCTCTGGAAACACCATATATTTT
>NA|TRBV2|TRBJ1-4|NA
CASSEVLSGFNEKLFF
TGTGCCAGCAGTGAAGTGCTATCAGGCTTTAATGAAAAACTGTTTTTT
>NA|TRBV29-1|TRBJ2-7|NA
CSVEEGSYEQYF
TGCAGCGTTGAGGAGGGGAGCTACGAGCAGTACTTC
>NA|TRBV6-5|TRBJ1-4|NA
CASISSGGATNEKLFF
TGTGCCAGCATTTCGTCCGGTGGGGCAACTAATGAAAAACTGTTTTTT
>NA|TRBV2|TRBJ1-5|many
CASRAGLSNQPQHF
TGTGCCAGCAGGGCAGGGCTCAGCAATCAGCCCCAGCATTTT
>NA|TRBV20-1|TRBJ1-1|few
CSASPSHGGEAFF
TGCAGTGCTAGCCCCTCTCACGGTGGTGAAGCTTTCTTT
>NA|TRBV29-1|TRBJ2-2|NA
CSVEEETGNTGELFF
TGCAGCGTTGAAGAAGAGACAGGGAACACCGGGGAGCTGTTTTTT
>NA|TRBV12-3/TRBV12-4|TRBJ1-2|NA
CASSEAPPDGYTF
TGTGCCAGCAGTGAAGCGCCCCCGGACGGCTACACCTTC
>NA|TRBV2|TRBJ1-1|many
CASSLQGHTEAFF
TGTGCCAGCAGCCTGCAGGGGCATACTGAAGCTTTCTTT
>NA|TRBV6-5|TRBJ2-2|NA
CASRGGWVNTGELFF
TGTGCCAGCAGGGGGGGCTGGGTGAACACCGGGGAGCTGTTTTTT
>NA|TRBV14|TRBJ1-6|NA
CASSQDSRGYNSPLHF
TGTGCCAGCAGCCAGGACAGCCGCGGGTATAATTCACCCCTCCACTTT
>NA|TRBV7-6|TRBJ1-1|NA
CASSLAGGSNTEAFF
TGTGCCAGCAGCTTAGCTGGGGGCTCGAACACTGAAGCTTTCTTT
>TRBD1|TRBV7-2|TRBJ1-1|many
CASSYTRGRSGTEAFF
TGTGCCAGCAGCTACACTAGGGGGCGCAGTGGCACTGAAGCTTTCTTT
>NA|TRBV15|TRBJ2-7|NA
CATSRGGVYEQYF
TGTGCCACCAGCAGAGGGGGGGTATACGAGCAGTACTTC
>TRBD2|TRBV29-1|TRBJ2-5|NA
CSVEDGGGAWETQYF
TGCAGCGTTGAAGATGGCGGGGGGGCCTGGGAGACCCAGTACTTC
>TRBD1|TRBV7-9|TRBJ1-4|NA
CASSRDRGEYEKLFF
TGTGCCAGCAGCCGCGACAGGGGCGAGTATGAAAAACTGTTTTTT
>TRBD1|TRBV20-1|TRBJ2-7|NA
CSAMRPGQGTPSYEQYF
TGCAGTGCTATGCGGCCGGGACAGGGGACTCCCTCCTACGAGCAGTACTTC
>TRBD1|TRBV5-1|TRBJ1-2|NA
CASSRWTGGEDGYTF
TGCGCCAGCAGCCGATGGACAGGGGGCGAGGATGGCTACACCTTC
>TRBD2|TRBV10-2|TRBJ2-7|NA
CASSQVIGLAGELSYEQYF
TGCGCCAGCAGCCAAGTTATCGGCCTAGCGGGTGAACTATCCTACGAGCAGTACTTC
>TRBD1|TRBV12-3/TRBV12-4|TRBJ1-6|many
CASRGDRDSPLHF
TGTGCCAGCAGGGGGGACAGAGATTCACCCCTCCACTTT
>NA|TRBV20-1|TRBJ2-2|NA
CSAGGTGELFF
TGCAGTGCTGGGGGGACCGGGGAGCTGTTTTTT
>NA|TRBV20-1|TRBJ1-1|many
CSARGTANTEAFF
TGCAGTGCTAGAGGTACAGCGAACACTGAAGCTTTCTTT
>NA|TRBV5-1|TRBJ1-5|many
CASSLGERDDQPQHF
TGCGCCAGCAGCTTGGGGGAGCGAGACGATCAGCCCCAGCATTTT
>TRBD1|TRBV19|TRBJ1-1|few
CASSQGAGSTEAFF
TGTGCCAGTAGCCAGGGGGCTGGGAGCACTGAAGCTTTCTTT
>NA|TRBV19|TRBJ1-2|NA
CASNAPRTRGRYGYTF
TGTGCCAGTAATGCCCCGCGTACCAGGGGACGCTATGGCTACACCTTC
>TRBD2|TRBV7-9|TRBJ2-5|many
CASSSWTSQETQYF
TGTGCCAGCAGCTCCTGGACTAGTCAAGAGACCCAGTACTTC
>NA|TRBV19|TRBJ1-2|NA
CASSIAGLGYGYTF
TGTGCCAGTAGTATTGCCGGGCTCGGCTATGGCTACACCTTC
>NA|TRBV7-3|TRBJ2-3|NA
CASSFSDTDTQYF
TGTGCCAGCAGCTTCTCAGACACAGATACGCAGTATTTT
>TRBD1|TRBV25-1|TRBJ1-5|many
CASSEPGTGDQPQHF
TGTGCCAGCAGTGAACCCGGGACAGGAGATCAGCCCCAGCATTTT
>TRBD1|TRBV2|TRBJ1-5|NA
CASSLGRTGDQPQHF
TGTGCCAGCTCACTAGGCAGGACAGGGGATCAGCCCCAGCATTTT
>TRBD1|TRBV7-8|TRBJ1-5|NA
CASSSLSTGGQPQHF
TGTGCCAGCAGCAGCTTGTCGACAGGGGGTCAGCCCCAGCATTTT
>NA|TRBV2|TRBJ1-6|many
CASSEWGAGRSPLHF
TGTGCCAGCAGTGAATGGGGGGCTGGTAGATCACCCCTCCACTTT
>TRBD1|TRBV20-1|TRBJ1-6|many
CSARIQGAKSPLHF
TGCAGTGCTAGAATCCAGGGGGCAAAGTCACCCCTCCACTTT
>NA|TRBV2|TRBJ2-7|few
CASTFGAEVSEQYF
TGTGCCAGCACCTTCGGTGCGGAGGTTTCCGAGCAGTACTTC
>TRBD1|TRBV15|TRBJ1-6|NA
CATSRDRGRAPLHF
TGTGCCACCAGCAGGGACAGGGGACGAGCACCCCTCCACTTT
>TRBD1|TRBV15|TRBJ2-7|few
CATSRAGTGDEQYF
TGTGCCACCAGCAGAGCCGGGACAGGGGATGAGCAGTACTTC
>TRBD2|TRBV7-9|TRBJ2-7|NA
CASSLESTSGRRGEQYF
TGTGCCAGCAGCTTGGAGTCGACTAGCGGGAGGAGGGGCGAGCAGTACTTC
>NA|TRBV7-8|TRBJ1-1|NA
CASSQGGMRNTEAFF
TGTGCCAGCAGCCAAGGTGGCATGAGGAACACTGAAGCTTTCTTT
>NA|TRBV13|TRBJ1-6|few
CASSLVGRKGYNSPLHF
TGTGCCAGCAGCTTAGTGGGACGAAAGGGTTATAATTCACCCCTCCACTTT
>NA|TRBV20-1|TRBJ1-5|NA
CSATFLRYSNQPQHF
TGCAGTGCTACGTTTCTACGCTATAGCAATCAGCCCCAGCATTTT
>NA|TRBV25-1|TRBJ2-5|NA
CASSPATRGRETQYF
TGTGCCAGCTCACCAGCCACCCGGGGTAGAGAGACCCAGTACTTC
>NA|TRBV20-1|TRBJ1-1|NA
CSVPGPGHTEAFF
TGCAGTGTACCTGGCCCTGGGCACACTGAAGCTTTCTTT
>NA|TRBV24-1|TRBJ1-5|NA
CATSRRGSSYEHF
TGTGCCACCAGTCGGAGGGGGAGCTCCTACGAGCATTTT